The rows below give T cell receptor beta chains drawn from one sample of a study of T cell repertoires in cytomegalovirus infection. TCRdb passed the reads through MiXCR, listing each CDR3 protein once. Here the sample spans more than 650,000 distinct CDR3 sequences, under 40% being singletons. The sample was PBMCs. These receptors all come from a human donor in good health (CMV status not recorded). Some clones in this sample may be carry-over from other donors' samples. Each CDR3 is given with its conserved first and last residue. The order of the fields is clone size, D gene, V gene, J gene, CDR3 DNA, CDR3 protein. The D gene is left open where the match is weak. Not every row has a clone size; where given, it reads once, few, many or a size class.

few	TRBD2	TRBV12-5	TRBJ2-3	TGTGCTAGTGGTCCCGGGACTAGCGGGAGGACAGATACGCAGTATTTT	CASGPGTSGRTDTQYF
-	TRBD2	TRBV5-4	TRBJ2-3	TGTGCCAGCAGCATACCTCTAGCGGGAGCGGGAGATACGCAGTATTTT	CASSIPLAGAGDTQYF
-	-	TRBV6-1	TRBJ1-1	TGTGCCAGCAGTTCCCTGGGGGGGAACACTGAAGCTTTCTTT	CASSSLGGNTEAFF
few	-	TRBV20-1	TRBJ1-6	TGCAGTGCTAGGCCCGGGGTCTATAATTCACCCCTCCACTTT	CSARPGVYNSPLHF
many	TRBD1	TRBV28	TRBJ1-2	TGTGCCAGCAAGGACACGGACAGGGCCCGTCGTGGCTACACCTTC	CASKDTDRARRGYTF
-	-	TRBV4-1	TRBJ2-7	TGCGCCAGCAGCCAAGAGGCGGGTGTGGCTTTTTCCCGCTCCTACGAGCAGTACTTC	CASSQEAGVAFSRSYEQYF
few	-	TRBV7-9	TRBJ2-7	TGTGCCAGCAGCTTAGGCCAGGGGCTCCCCGAGCAGTACTTC	CASSLGQGLPEQYF
many	-	TRBV19	TRBJ2-3	TGTGCCAGTAGTCTAGCGCCCACAACAGATACGCAGTATTTT	CASSLAPTTDTQYF
few	TRBD1	TRBV7-2	TRBJ2-7	TGTGCCACCTCAGTGGACAGGTCCTCCTACGAGCAGTACTTC	CATSVDRSSYEQYF
many	TRBD1	TRBV28	TRBJ1-2	TGTGCCAGCAGGGTACTGGGCAGGGGGCTCTATGGCTACACCTTC	CASRVLGRGLYGYTF
-	-	TRBV7-6	TRBJ2-1	TGTGCCAGCAGCTTAGAACTAGGGCCTGAGCAGTTCTTC	CASSLELGPEQFF
-	-	TRBV6-6	TRBJ2-7	TGTGCCAGCCTCTCAGTAGGTCAAGCCTTCACGGCGCGGTTC	CASLSVGQAFTARF
many	-	TRBV12-3/TRBV12-4	TRBJ2-1	TGTGCCTCCGCTCGTCGGGAGGTCAGGGGATCGGGGTGGGAGCAGTTCTTC	CASARREVRGSGWEQFF
-	-	TRBV5-1	TRBJ1-6	TGCGCCAGCAGCTACTATAATTCACCCCTCCACTTT	CASSYYNSPLHF
few	TRBD1	TRBV14	TRBJ2-2	TGTGCCAGCAGTCAACAGGGGTACGGGGAGCTGTTTTTT	CASSQQGYGELFF
-	-	TRBV7-8	TRBJ2-2	TGTGCCAGCAGCCCCCGGGCCTCCGGGAACACCGGGGAGCTGTTTTTT	CASSPRASGNTGELFF
-	TRBD2	TRBV27	TRBJ2-1	TGTGCCAGCAGTGACGCCGGGGCCGGGGGGAATGAGCAGTTCTTC	CASSDAGAGGNEQFF
-	-	TRBV24-1	TRBJ1-5	TGTGCCACCCAGGGACCTCCTTGGAATCAGCCCCAGCATTTT	CATQGPPWNQPQHF
few	-	TRBV7-8	TRBJ1-1	TGTGCCAGCAGCTTAGAACGGCGTGCAGGGAGCACTGAAGCTTTCTTT	CASSLERRAGSTEAFF
-	TRBD1	TRBV20-1	TRBJ1-2	TGCAGTGCAATTAGAAGACAGGGTGGTGGCTACACCTTC	CSAIRRQGGGYTF
few	TRBD1	TRBV2	TRBJ2-3	TGTGCCAGCAGCGGGGACAGGGCGATCACAGATACGCAGTATTTT	CASSGDRAITDTQYF
few	-	TRBV19	TRBJ2-1	TGTGCCAGTAGTACCCGACTAGAAAATGAGCAGTTCTTC	CASSTRLENEQFF
-	TRBD2	TRBV6-8	TRBJ2-2	TGTGCCAGCACGTTAGTACTAGCGGGAGCGAACACCGGGGAGCTGTTTTTT	CASTLVLAGANTGELFF
-	-	TRBV10-3	TRBJ1-1	TGTGCCATCAGTGTCAGGGCCAAGGGGGACACTGAAGCTTTCTTT	CAISVRAKGDTEAFF
-	TRBD1	TRBV10-3	TRBJ2-7	TGTGCCATCAGTTACTTTGACAGGGGTACTAACGAGCAGTACTTC	CAISYFDRGTNEQYF
-	-	TRBV6-1	TRBJ1-6	TGTGCCAGCAGGTCCTGGGATAATTCACCCCTCCACTTT	CASRSWDNSPLHF
few	TRBD2	TRBV24-1	TRBJ2-3	TGTGCCACCAGTGACCGACTAGCGGGGATCACAGATACGCAGTATTTT	CATSDRLAGITDTQYF
-	-	TRBV7-9	TRBJ2-5	TGTGCCAGCAGCCCTAGGACCGAAAGAGGAGAGACCCAGTACTTC	CASSPRTERGETQYF
-	TRBD2	TRBV28	TRBJ2-1	TGTGCCAGCAGGTTAGCGGGAGTTGGCTACAATGAGCAGTTCTTC	CASRLAGVGYNEQFF
-	-	TRBV7-6	TRBJ1-5	TGTGCCAGCAGTACCGACAGGAGTAGCAATCAGCCCCAGCATTTT	CASSTDRSSNQPQHF
many	-	TRBV27	TRBJ2-3	TGTGCCAGCAGTTCCCTGAGCACAGATACGCAGTATTTT	CASSSLSTDTQYF
-	-	TRBV7-9	TRBJ1-4	TGTGCCAGCAGCTTATCAGCTAATGAAAAACTGTTTTTT	CASSLSANEKLFF
-	TRBD1	TRBV5-1	TRBJ1-2	TGCGCCAGCAGCTTGGATGGGACAGGGGGCAAGGGCTACACCTTC	CASSLDGTGGKGYTF
-	-	TRBV6-6	TRBJ1-5	TGTGCCAGCAGTTCCCAGGGGTGGCAGCCCCAGCATTTT	CASSSQGWQPQHF
-	-	TRBV19	TRBJ2-5	TGTGCCAGTAGCACGGACAGACTCCAAGAGACCCAGTACTTC	CASSTDRLQETQYF
-	-	TRBV11-2	TRBJ1-4	TGTGCCAGCAGCAAGTTACAGGGTGAGGAGTACGAACTGTTTTTT	CASSKLQGEEYELFF
-	-	TRBV20-1	TRBJ1-3	TGCAGTGCGTCGTGGACAGACGGAAACACCATATATTTT	CSASWTDGNTIYF
-	-	TRBV5-6	TRBJ2-1	TGTGCCAGCAGCTTCAGTAGGCAGGGATATTACAATGAGCCGTTCTTC	CASSFSRQGYYNEPFF
-	-	TRBV7-9	TRBJ2-2	TGTGCCAGCAGCCTCCCGGTAACCGGGGAGCTGTTTTTT	CASSLPVTGELFF
-	TRBD1	TRBV5-1	TRBJ2-6	TGCGCCAGCAGCTGGACAGGGTTGTCTGGGGCCAACGTCCTGACTTTC	CASSWTGLSGANVLTF
-	-	TRBV12-3/TRBV12-4	TRBJ2-5	TGTGCCAGCAGTATGAGGAAGACCCAGTACTTC	CASSMRKTQYF
-	TRBD2	TRBV20-1	TRBJ2-3	TGCAGTGCTACCCCTACTAGCGGGAGTGGAGATACGCAGTATTTT	CSATPTSGSGDTQYF
few	TRBD1	TRBV5-1	TRBJ2-1	TGCGCCAGCAGCTTAACAGGGGGACTCGGCAATGAGCAGTTCTTC	CASSLTGGLGNEQFF
few	-	TRBV6-2/TRBV6-3	TRBJ2-7	TGTGCCAGCAGTTTGCCCTGGGGGGGACATATGTTTACCTACGAGCAGTACTTC	CASSLPWGGHMFTYEQYF
many	-	TRBV7-2	TRBJ2-3	TGTGCCAGCAGCAAACGAAGGGACCGCCCTTGGATCACAGATACGCAGTATTTT	CASSKRRDRPWITDTQYF
many	-	TRBV7-6	TRBJ1-5	TGTGCCAGCAGCTTTTCTACAGGGCCCAATCAGCCCCAGCATTTT	CASSFSTGPNQPQHF
-	-	TRBV14	TRBJ2-5	TGTGCCAGCAGCCAAGTGCGGGCGAGGGCCCAGTACTTC	CASSQVRARAQYF
-	-	TRBV20-1	TRBJ1-3	TGCAGTGCTAGGTTAGACGGGCCCTCTGGAAACACCATATATTTT	CSARLDGPSGNTIYF
-	-	TRBV6-1	TRBJ2-7	TGTGCCAGCAGGGACTCCGCGTCCTACGAGCAGTACTTC	CASRDSASYEQYF
-	TRBD2	TRBV7-9	TRBJ2-1	TGTGCCAGCAGCTTATTTGTCGGGACTAGTGGCAATGAGCAGTTCTTC	CASSLFVGTSGNEQFF
few	-	TRBV6-2/TRBV6-3	TRBJ1-1	TGTGCCAGCAGTTCCCTGGATCGCCCCAGTGAAGCTTTCTTT	CASSSLDRPSEAFF
-	TRBD1	TRBV20-1	TRBJ2-7	TGCAGTGCTAGACAGACAGGGGTGTTAGGTGAGCAGTACTTC	CSARQTGVLGEQYF
-	-	TRBV7-6	TRBJ2-2	TGTGCTAGCAGCTTTAGCCGGAACACCGGGGAGCTGTTTTTT	CASSFSRNTGELFF
-	-	TRBV27	TRBJ1-1	TGTGCCAGCAGTCCACAGGGTTACGCTGAAGCTTTCTTT	CASSPQGYAEAFF
few	TRBD1	TRBV10-3	TRBJ2-7	TGTGCCATCAGGCAGTTTATCCGAGGGACAGGGCGATACTACGAGCAGTACTTC	CAIRQFIRGTGRYYEQYF
-	-	TRBV7-6	TRBJ2-2	TGTGCCAGCAGCCCCCCTTGGGTTTTGAACACCGGGGAGCTGTTTTTT	CASSPPWVLNTGELFF
few	-	TRBV7-8	TRBJ2-1	TGTGCCAGCAGAAAAGCAGGACAGTTGTCGAGTTGGGAGCAGTTCTTC	CASRKAGQLSSWEQFF
-	-	TRBV7-9	TRBJ2-7	TGTGCCAGCAGCTTAGGGGCCACCTTGTACTTC	CASSLGATLYF